The 22 T cell receptor beta chains below were found in one sample sequenced in a study of T cell responses to AZD1222 COVID-19 vaccine. Measured with immunoSEQ multiplex PCR; TCRdb has only the in-frame clones, and not every one. The sample yields 97,000 or so clones, almost 85% seen once. The material was peripheral blood, obtained on day 0 of AZD1222 vaccination. The source is an adult in good health.

This clone was seen repeatedly, ten times or more. The gene calls are TRBV6-1 and TRBJ2-2, with 7 bases matching TRBD1. Germline V CDR1 and CDR2: MNHNS, SASEGT. The junction had 2 bases not matched to a gene; V was cut back by 7 bases and J by 0 bases. This CDR3 is built from 14 residues. The CDR3 sequence is CASTGTANTGELFF. In nucleotides, the CDR3 is TGTGCCAGCACCGGGACAGCGAACACCGGGGAGCTGTTTTTT.

The chain joins TRBV30 to TRBJ1-2; D is perhaps TRBD1 (6 bases). The CDR3 totals 12 residues. Trimming removed 4 bases at V and 4 bases at J, with 10 bases between. The V gene's germline CDR1 is GTSNPN and CDR2 SVGIG (reference sequence). CDR3 sequence reads: CAWKRGFYGYTF. The CDR3, as DNA: TGTGCCTGGAAGAGGGGGTTCTATGGCTACACCTTC.

This clone was observed a handful of times. This CDR3 is CASKGIDRNQPQHF. The CDR3 DNA reads as TGTGCCAGTAAAGGGATTGACCGGAATCAGCCCCAGCATTTT. The chain has TRBV19 and TRBJ1-5; D remains unclear. Germline V gives CDR1 LNHDA, CDR2 SQIVND (reference sequence). V was shortened by 7 bases and J by 4 bases, with 14 bases between the two germline ends. This CDR3 comprises 14 residues.

V gene TRBV3-1 (or the pseudogene TRBV3-2) combines with J gene TRBJ1-1; maybe TRBD1 (6 bases). The ends were cut back, 6 bases at V and 10 bases at J, with 12 bases in the middle. The CDR3 is 11 residues long. Germline V lookup: CDR1 LGHDT, CDR2 YNNKEL (reference sequence). CDR3 sequence: CASRSTGSAFF. The CDR3 DNA follows: TGTGCCAGCAGATCCACAGGGTCAGCTTTCTTT.

This rearrangement joins TRBV4-3 to TRBJ1-3, with TRBD1 as a possible D gene (5 bases). This CDR3 comprises 14 residues. From germline, CDR1 is LGHNA and CDR2 YSLEER. The ends were cut back, 0 bases at V and 8 bases at J, with 11 bases in the middle. DNA for the CDR3: TGCGCCAGCAGCCAAGATCGGGGGGTATACACCATATATTTT. It is translated as CASSQDRGVYTIYF.

This rearrangement joins TRBV7-2 to TRBJ1-1; D is undetermined. Per the germline V gene, CDR1 is SGHTA and CDR2 is FQGNSA. The CDR3 has 13 amino acids. Trimming stripped 0 bases from V and 7 bases from J, with 9 bases between. The CDR3 nucleotides read TGTGCCAGCAGCTTAGCGCAGAGGGTTGAAGCTTTCTTT. This encodes CASSLAQRVEAFF.

This clone occurred once. The rearrangement links TRBV10-2 to TRBJ1-4, with D possibly TRBD1 on 6 matching bases. The V gene's germline CDR1 is WSHSY and CDR2 SAAADI. V was trimmed by 8 bases and J by 5 bases, leaving 15 bases between them. This CDR3 is built from 14 residues. The CDR3 is CASARGGENEKLFF. CDR3 bases: TGCGCCAGCGCCAGGGGCGGAGAGAATGAAAAACTGTTTTTT.

This clone was detected once. The chain links TRBV5-1 to TRBJ2-7; no clear D gene. V was pared by 4 bases and J by 2 bases, with 16 bases between. Germline CDR1 and CDR2: SGHRS and YFSETQ. The CDR3 is 15 amino acids. The CDR3 is CASSPPSQWTYEQYV. The CDR3 coding sequence is TGCGCCAGCAGCCCCCCGTCCCAGTGGACCTACGAGCAGTACGTC.

V usage is TRBV7-8 and J usage is TRBJ1-2; 7 bases are shared with TRBD1. Trimming took 5 bases from V and 2 from J; bases not matched to a gene: 8. The germline V gene encodes CDR1 SGHVS and CDR2 FQNEAQ. The CDR3 spans 15 residues. In DNA form, the CDR3 reads TGTGCCAGCAGCCTAGGGGACAGCTCGAACTATGGCTACACCTTC. Its translation: CASSLGDSSNYGYTF.

The chain combines TRBV6-6 with TRBJ2-2; 12 positions agree with TRBD2. V lost 6 bases to trimming and J lost 3 bases; unmatched junction nucleotides: 8. Germline CDR1 MNHNY, CDR2 SVGAGI (reference sequence). The CDR3 contains 17 residues. CDR3 residues: CASRRGTSGLDTGELFF. The CDR3 DNA sequence: TGTGCCAGCAGGCGAGGGACTAGCGGGCTTGACACCGGGGAGCTGTTTTTT.

The chain couples TRBV5-6 to TRBJ2-5; D remains unclear. The length of the CDR3 is 15 residues. Germline V gene data show CDR1 as SGHDT and CDR2 as YYEEEE. The V end was cut by 5 bases, the J end by 3 bases, with 17 bases between. This chain's CDR3 is CASSRGPRSEETQYF. The CDR3 region has the DNA TGTGCCAGCAGTCGAGGACCCCGGTCGGAAGAGACCCAGTACTTC. The full variable domain, completed using reference TRBV5-6 and TRBJ2-5, is DAGVTQSPTHLIKTRGQQVTLRCSPKSGHDTVSWYQQALGQGPQFIFQYYEEEERQRGNFPDRFSGHQFPNYSSELNVNALLLGDSALYLCASSRGPRSEETQYFGPGTRLLVL.

The V call is TRBV12-3 or TRBV12-4, the J call TRBJ2-7, with TRBD2 matching 7 bases. CDR3 size: 13 residues. Losses at the gene ends were 7 bases for V and 4 bases for J; bases not matched to a gene: 7. The CDR3 region is CASTRTSGYEQYF. In DNA form, the CDR3 reads TGTGCCAGCACCCGGACTAGTGGTTACGAGCAGTACTTC.

The chain links TRBV19 to TRBJ1-6; perhaps TRBD1 as D (5 bases). The CDR3 runs 13 residues. From germline, CDR1 is LNHDA and CDR2 SQIVND (reference sequence). Trimming left V 3 bases short and J 14 bases short, with 14 bases between. CDR3 region: CASSILQGGTLHF. In DNA, the CDR3 is TGTGCCAGTAGTATTCTTCAGGGCGGTACCCTCCACTTT.

CDR3 residues: CASSSTRGNQPQHF. CDR3 bases: TGTGCCAGCAGCTCCACTAGGGGCAATCAGCCCCAGCATTTT. The chain joins TRBV6-2 or TRBV6-3 to TRBJ1-5; D uncertain. Trimming cost V 6 bases and J 2 bases, with 11 bases left between them. Germline V CDR1 and CDR2: MNHEY, SVGEGT. The CDR3 contains 14 residues.

The J gene is TRBJ2-7, the V gene TRBV7-6; D possibly uses TRBD1 or TRBD2 (5 bases each). This CDR3 comprises 18 residues. V was cut by 1 base and J by 5 bases, with 24 bases left in between. The germline CDR1 and CDR2 sequences are SGHVS and FNYEAQ. CDR3 sequence (DNA): TGTGCCAGCAGCTTAGGGGGGAAGTACCCTGTCGTTCAAGACGAGCAGTACTTC. Translation: CASSLGGKYPVVQDEQYF.

The chain is built from TRBV11-3 and TRBJ2-7; tentative D call: TRBD1 (5 bases). Germline values: CDR1 SGHNT, CDR2 YENEEA. The CDR3 has 12 amino acids. Between the trimmed V and J ends, which lost 4 bases and 6 bases, there was a span of 10 bases. Here the CDR3 DNA reads TGTGCCAGCAGCTCAGGGTTGCTCGAGCAGTACGTC. Its translation: CASSSGLLEQYV.

The rearrangement uses TRBV4-2 and TRBJ1-2; D ambiguous. Trimming removed 0 bases at V and 5 bases at J, with 13 bases between. The germline gives CDR1 LGHNA, CDR2 YNFKEQ. The CDR3 consists of 15 residues. The CDR3 sequence: CASSQDASRRYGYTF. The DNA of the CDR3 is TGTGCCAGCAGCCAAGATGCCAGCCGAAGATATGGCTACACCTTC.

The rearrangement links TRBV7-9 to TRBJ2-3; 9 bases match TRBD1. There are 15 residues in the CDR3. Germline V lookup: CDR1 SEHNR, CDR2 FQNEAQ (reference sequence). After removal of 5 bases from V and 4 bases from J, the junction contained 7 bases not matched to a gene. The CDR3 DNA is TGTGCCAGCAGCACCCGGCGGGACAGGGCAGATACGCAGTATTTT. It encodes CASSTRRDRADTQYF.

V usage is TRBV24-1 and J usage is TRBJ2-1; the D is unclear. The length of the CDR3 is 12 residues. V was clipped by 5 bases and J by 4 bases, with 5 bases between them. Germline V CDR1 and CDR2: KGHDR, SFDVKD. CDR3 in DNA: TGTGCCACCAGTGCCCGTTACAATGAGCAGTTCTTC. It is translated as CATSARYNEQFF.

This chain links TRBV6-1 with TRBJ1-2; 11 bases map to TRBD1. Per germline, CDR1 MNHNS and CDR2 SASEGT. V was clipped by 4 bases and J by 3 bases; unmatched bases: 7. The CDR3 sequence is 16 residues long. DNA for the CDR3: TGTGCCAGCAGTGCGTGGACAGGGGGCGCAGACTATGGCTACACCTTC. This sequence encodes CASSAWTGGADYGYTF.

The V call is TRBV6-2 or TRBV6-3, the J call TRBJ2-7; D unresolved. CDR1 and CDR2 (germline): MNHEY, SVGEGT. CDR3 length: 11 residues. Deletions cut 6 bases from V and 1 base from J, with 4 bases between. Here the CDR3 reads CASSTSYEQYF. The CDR3 DNA is TGTGCCAGCAGCACATCCTACGAGCAGTACTTC.

This sequence joins TRBV14 and TRBJ2-1, with D perhaps TRBD2 (5 bases). Trimming shortened V by 5 bases and J by 2 bases, and 19 bases separated the two germline ends. There are 17 residues in the CDR3. From germline, CDR1 is SGHDN and CDR2 FVKESK. The CDR3 bases are TGTGCCAGCAGCGTCCGACTAACGGGCGCAACCTACAATGAGCAGTTCTTC. Protein product: CASSVRLTGATYNEQFF.